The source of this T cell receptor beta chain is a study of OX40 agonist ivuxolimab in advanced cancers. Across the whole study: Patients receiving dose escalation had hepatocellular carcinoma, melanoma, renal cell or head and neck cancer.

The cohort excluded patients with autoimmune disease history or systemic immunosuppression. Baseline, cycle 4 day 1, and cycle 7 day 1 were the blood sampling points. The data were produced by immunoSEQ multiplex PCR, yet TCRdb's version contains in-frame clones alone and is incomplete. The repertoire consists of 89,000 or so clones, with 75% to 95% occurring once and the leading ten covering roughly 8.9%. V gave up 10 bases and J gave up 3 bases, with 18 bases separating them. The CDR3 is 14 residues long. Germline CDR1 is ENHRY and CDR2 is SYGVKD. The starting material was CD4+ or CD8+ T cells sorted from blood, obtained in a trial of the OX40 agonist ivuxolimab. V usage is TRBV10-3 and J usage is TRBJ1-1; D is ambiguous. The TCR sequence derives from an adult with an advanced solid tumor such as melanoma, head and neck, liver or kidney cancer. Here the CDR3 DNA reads TGTGCCACCGAGGAAGAGGGAGTGTACACTGAAGCTTTCTTT. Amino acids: CATEEEGVYTEAFF.